Listed here are 25 T cell receptor beta chains from one sample, sequenced in a study of CD8 T cells in Susac syndrome. The RNA, 0.5 to 1 ug, was put through reverse transcription using random hexamers. TCRdb reprocessed the immunoSEQ multiplex PCR reads with MiXCR, giving one entry per CDR3 protein. The table shows about 150,000 distinct CDR3 sequences, with 85% to 95% occurring only once. Input material: CD8+ T cells from PBMCs. Every receptor here comes from a human donor with Susac syndrome.

The chain is built from TRBV4-1 and TRBJ2-7; 12 nucleotides match TRBD2. Per the germline V gene, CDR1 is MGHRA and CDR2 is YSYEKL. Trimming at V came to 3 bases and at J to 2 bases, leaving 5 bases not matched to a gene. The CDR3 spans 16 residues. This CDR3 reads CASSQETSGSAYEQYF. The CDR3 nucleotides are TGCGCCAGCAGCCAGGAGACTAGCGGGAGTGCCTACGAGCAGTACTTC.

The genes are TRBV9 and TRBJ1-2; tentative D call: TRBD1 (6 bases). This CDR3 has 15 amino acids. V dropped 0 bases and J dropped 6 bases, with 15 bases sitting between them. The germline V gene has CDR1 SGDLS and CDR2 YYNGEE. The CDR3 bases are TGTGCCAGCAGCGTAGCTTTACAGGGCTTCGATGGCTACACCTTC. Protein: CASSVALQGFDGYTF.

This clonotype was picked up one time. The chain combines TRBV7-8 with TRBJ1-4; 7 bases are shared with TRBD1. The CDR3 has 15 residues. The germline CDR1 and CDR2 sequences are SGHVS and FQNEAQ. Germline trimming cut 1 base from V and 8 bases from J; bases unmatched to any gene: 7. CDR3 sequence: CASSLVPGGVEKLFF. CDR3 bases: TGTGCCAGCAGCTTAGTCCCAGGGGGGGTAGAAAAACTGTTTTTT.

The V call is TRBV27, the J call TRBJ2-6, with D unclear. V lost 5 bases, J lost 4 bases, and 6 bases lay in between. This CDR3 contains 13 residues. Germline loops: CDR1 MNHEY, CDR2 SMNVEV (reference sequence). Written as DNA, the CDR3 is TGTGCCAGCAGTCTCCTCGGGGCCAACGTCCTGACTTTC. Amino acid sequence: CASSLLGANVLTF.

The chain employs TRBV11-3 and TRBJ1-2; 7 bases are shared with TRBD1. Germline CDR1 is SGHNT and CDR2 is YENEEA. Trimming at V came to 6 bases and at J to 6 bases, leaving 19 bases not matched to a gene. This CDR3 region has 17 residues. CDR3 in amino acids: CASSFLAGTVRENGYTF. The CDR3, as DNA: TGTGCCAGCAGTTTCCTAGCCGGGACAGTCCGGGAGAATGGCTACACCTTC.

The chain carries TRBV20-1 and TRBJ1-1; perhaps TRBD1 as D (5 bases). Germline V gives CDR1 DFQATT, CDR2 SNEGSKA (reference sequence). Trimming removed 5 bases at V and 3 bases at J, with 10 bases between. The CDR3 sequence is 12 residues long. The CDR3 DNA is TGCAGTGCTGAAGTCAGGGACACTGAAGCTTTCTTT. This translates into CSAEVRDTEAFF.

The chain is built from TRBV29-1 and TRBJ2-6; D is unresolved. The CDR3 is 13 amino acids. The germline CDR1 and CDR2 sequences are SQVTM and ANQGSEA. The ends were cut back, 4 bases at V and 2 bases at J, with 6 bases in the middle. The CDR3 protein is CSVVTPGANVLTF. The CDR3 coding sequence is TGCAGCGTTGTCACCCCTGGGGCCAACGTCCTGACTTTC. Full variable domain (missing parts from reference TRBV29-1 and TRBJ2-6): SAVISQKPSRDICQRGTSLTIQCQVDSQVTMMFWYRQQPGQSLTLIATANQGSEATYESGFVIDKFPISRPNLTFSTLTVSNMSPEDSSIYLCSVVTPGANVLTFGAGSRLTVL.

This chain uses TRBV7-9 with TRBJ2-3; D not certain. Looked up from germline, CDR1 is SEHNR and CDR2 is FQNEAQ (reference sequence). The V and J ends lost 5 bases and 2 bases respectively, with 14 bases between them. This CDR3 spans 15 amino acids. This CDR3 reads CASSPILELTDTQYF. CDR3 bases: TGTGCCAGCAGCCCGATACTCGAGCTCACAGATACGCAGTATTTT.

The rearrangement links TRBV20-1 to TRBJ2-1; the D gene is possibly TRBD2 (5 bases). The CDR3 covers 16 residues. Looked up from germline, CDR1 is DFQATT and CDR2 is SNEGSKA (reference sequence). Trimming cost V 1 base and J 8 bases, with 21 bases left between them. The chain's CDR3 is CSARGVPGMVFDEQFF. CDR3 sequence (DNA): TGCAGTGCTAGAGGGGTACCGGGGATGGTTTTCGATGAGCAGTTCTTC.

This clonotype showed up just once. J is TRBJ1-1 and V is TRBV30; D remains unclear. This CDR3 region has 10 residues. CDR1 and CDR2 (germline): GTSNPN, SVGIG (reference sequence). This chain's CDR3 is CAVADTEAFF. CDR3 coding DNA: TGTGCGGTGGCTGACACTGAAGCTTTCTTT.

The chain employs TRBV5-1 and TRBJ1-1; a possible D gene is TRBD1 (6 bases). Germline CDR1 SGHRS, CDR2 YFSETQ. V lost 6 bases to trimming and J lost 3 bases, with 12 bases between them. The CDR3 has 13 amino acids. CDR3 amino acids: CASKGVSDTEAFF. CDR3 nucleotides: TGCGCCAGCAAGGGGGTCTCGGACACTGAAGCTTTCTTT.

CDR3 in amino acids: CASSPLLGYTDTQYF. In DNA, the CDR3 is TGTGCCAGCTCACCACTTTTGGGGTACACAGATACGCAGTATTTT. The rearrangement links TRBV18 to TRBJ2-3; no definite D call. CDR3 size: 15 residues. V lost 1 base, J lost 2 bases, and 10 bases lay in between. Germline V gene lookup returns CDR1 KGHSH and CDR2 LQKENI.

The chain recombines TRBV13 with TRBJ2-3; a possible D gene is TRBD2 (6 bases). V gave up 5 bases and J gave up 2 bases, with 17 bases separating them. Germline loops: CDR1 PRHDT, CDR2 FYEKMQ (reference sequence). The length of the CDR3 is 16 residues. The CDR3 loop reads CASSPPRRDTTDTQYF. CDR3 sequence (DNA): TGTGCCAGCAGCCCTCCGAGGAGGGATACCACAGATACGCAGTATTTT. The variable domain in full, completed from reference TRBV13 and TRBJ2-3, reads AAGVIQSPRHLIKEKRETATLKCYPIPRHDTVYWYQQGPGQDPQFLISFYEKMQSDKGSIPDRFSAQQFSDYHSELNMSSLELGDSALYFCASSPPRRDTTDTQYFGPGTRLTVL.

The chain is built from TRBV2 and TRBJ2-6; either TRBD1 or TRBD2 may supply D (6 bases each). CDR1 and CDR2 from the germline V gene are SNHLY and FYNNEI. Trimming shortened V by 7 bases and J by 2 bases, and 9 bases separated the two germline ends. The length of the CDR3 is 14 residues. CDR3 region: CASTRGPGANVLTF. In nucleotides, the CDR3 is TGTGCCAGCACTCGGGGGCCTGGGGCCAACGTCCTGACTTTC.

The chain links TRBV20-1 to TRBJ2-1; D tentatively reads TRBD1 or TRBD2 (5 bases each). V was trimmed by 7 bases and J by 7 bases, leaving 11 bases between them. The CDR3 is 11 amino acids. Germline CDR1 DFQATT, CDR2 SNEGSKA (reference sequence). The CDR3 here is CSGQRTNEQFF. As DNA, the CDR3 is TGCAGTGGACAGCGGACGAATGAGCAGTTCTTC.

This chain uses TRBV12-3 or TRBV12-4 with TRBJ1-2; tentatively, D is TRBD1 (6 bases). This CDR3 is built from 14 residues. V was trimmed by 4 bases and J by 3 bases, leaving 12 bases between them. The CDR3 DNA reads TGTGCCAGCAGTTCCCCTGGACAGTACTATGGCTACACCTTC. It yields the protein CASSSPGQYYGYTF.

This clonotype was seen just once. CDR3 DNA: TGTGCCAGCAGCTCGGGACGCAGCAATCAGCCCCAGCATTTT. Its translation: CASSSGRSNQPQHF. The V and J genes are TRBV13 and TRBJ1-5; D might be TRBD1 (5 bases). CDR3 length: 14 residues. CDR1 and CDR2 from the germline V gene are PRHDT and FYEKMQ (reference sequence). Trimming shortened V by 4 bases and J by 1 base, and 8 bases separated the two germline ends.

This clonotype was picked up one time. The chain couples TRBV12-3 or TRBV12-4 to TRBJ2-1, with 7 positions matching TRBD2. This CDR3 spans 14 amino acids. V gave up 3 bases and J gave up 5 bases; unmatched junction bases: 4. The CDR3 DNA reads as TGTGCCAGCAGTTTCTGGACTAGGAACAATGAGCAGTTCTTC. This gives the protein CASSFWTRNNEQFF.

The genes are TRBV28 and TRBJ2-7, with TRBD1 matching 8 bases. This CDR3 has 13 residues. The V gene's germline CDR1 is MDHEN and CDR2 SYDVKM. J was trimmed by 6 bases and V by 6 bases; bases with no gene match: 7. CDR3 nucleotide sequence: TGTGCCAGCAGCATCTCAGGGGGCTCCGAGCAGTACTTC. Translated, it gives CASSISGGSEQYF.

The chain uses TRBV7-6 and TRBJ1-3; 8 bases fit TRBD1. The CDR3 loop spans 13 amino acids. CDR1 and CDR2 from the germline V gene are SGHVS and FNYEAQ. V trimming: 11 bases; J trimming: 3 bases; junction bases outside the gene matches: 6. The chain's CDR3 is CAVIQGVGNTIYF. In nucleotides, the CDR3 is TGTGCCGTAATACAGGGGGTTGGAAACACCATATATTTT. The variable domain in full, with the rest retrieved from reference TRBV7-6 and TRBJ1-3, is GAGVSQSPRYKVTKRGQDVALRCDPISGHVSLYWYRQALGQGPEFLTYFNYEAQQDKSGLPNDRFSAERPEGSISTLTIQRTEQRDSAMYRCAVIQGVGNTIYFGEGSWLTVV.

The chain has TRBV6-5 and TRBJ2-2; 9 positions match TRBD2. Germline V gene data show CDR1 as MNHEY and CDR2 as SVGAGI. The CDR3 is made up of 15 amino acids. Trimming at V came to 5 bases and at J to 5 bases, leaving 6 bases not matched to a gene. The CDR3 reads CASSISGRSTGELFF. The CDR3 DNA is TGTGCCAGCAGTATTAGCGGGAGAAGTACCGGGGAGCTGTTTTTT.

This rearrangement joins TRBV27 to TRBJ2-7, with a possible D match to TRBD1 (5 bases). Germline loops: CDR1 MNHEY, CDR2 SMNVEV (reference sequence). The V end was cut by 1 base, the J end by 0 bases, with 10 bases between. This CDR3 is 15 amino acids long. CDR3 bases: TGTGCCAGCAGTTTATTGTCAGGGCGCTCCTACGAGCAGTACTTC. Translated: CASSLLSGRSYEQYF.

V is TRBV6-5 and J is TRBJ1-1, with D maybe TRBD1 (5 bases). Per the germline V gene, CDR1 is MNHEY and CDR2 is SVGAGI. The V end was cut by 2 bases, the J end by 3 bases, with 7 bases between. The CDR3 runs 13 residues. The CDR3 sequence is CASSYEGHTEAFF. CDR3 DNA: TGTGCCAGCAGTTACGAGGGACACACTGAAGCTTTCTTT.

The V call is TRBV5-1, the J call TRBJ1-5, with D maybe TRBD1 (6 bases). Germline loops: CDR1 SGHRS, CDR2 YFSETQ. CDR3 length: 15 amino acids. The V end was cut by 1 base, the J end by 6 bases, with 14 bases between. The CDR3 DNA follows: TGCGCCAGCAGCTTGTCATCAGGGGAAGGTCAGCCCCAGCATTTT. Translating it yields CASSLSSGEGQPQHF. Full variable domain (rest looked up from reference TRBV5-1 and TRBJ1-5): KAGVTQTPRYLIKTRGQQVTLSCSPISGHRSVSWYQQTPGQGLQFLFEYFSETQRNKGNFPGRFSGRQFSNSRSEMNVSTLELGDSALYLCASSLSSGEGQPQHFGDGTRLSIL.

This chain links TRBV14 with TRBJ2-1, with a possible D match to TRBD2 (6 bases). In germline, CDR1 is SGHDN, CDR2 FVKESK. V lost 1 base and J lost 4, with 14 bases in between. The CDR3 has 16 amino acids. This CDR3 is CASSQGPGLVYNEQFF. DNA of the CDR3: TGTGCCAGCAGCCAAGGCCCGGGACTCGTATACAATGAGCAGTTCTTC.